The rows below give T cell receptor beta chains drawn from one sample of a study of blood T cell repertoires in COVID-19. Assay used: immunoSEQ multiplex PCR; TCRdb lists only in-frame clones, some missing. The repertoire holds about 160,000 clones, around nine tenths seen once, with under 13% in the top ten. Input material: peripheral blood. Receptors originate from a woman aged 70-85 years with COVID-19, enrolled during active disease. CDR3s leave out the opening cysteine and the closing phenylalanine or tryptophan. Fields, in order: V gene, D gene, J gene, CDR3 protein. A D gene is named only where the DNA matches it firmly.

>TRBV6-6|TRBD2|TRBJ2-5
ASSPGGAVETQY
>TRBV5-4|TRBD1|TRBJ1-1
ASSWGTGIYPNTEAF
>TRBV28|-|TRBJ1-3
ASSLLVSGNTIY
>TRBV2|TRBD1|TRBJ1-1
ASSGRQGASAF
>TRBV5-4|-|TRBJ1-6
ASSKTGVSSPLH
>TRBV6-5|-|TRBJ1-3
ASSYSRSGNTIY
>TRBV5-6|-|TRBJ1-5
ASSRGRVSNQPQH
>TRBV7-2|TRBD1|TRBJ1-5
ASSLGTGRSNQPQH
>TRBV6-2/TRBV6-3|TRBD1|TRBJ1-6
ASSTQQGSNSPLH
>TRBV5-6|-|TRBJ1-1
ASSLIQGNTEAF
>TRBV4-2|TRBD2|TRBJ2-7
ASSQGLAGAYEQY
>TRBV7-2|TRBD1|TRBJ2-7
ASNLRQGPTYEQY
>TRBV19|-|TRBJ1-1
ASTLRGLEAF
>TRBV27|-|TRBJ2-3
ASSFSTTVDTQY
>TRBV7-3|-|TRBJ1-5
ASSLKTDTYQPQH
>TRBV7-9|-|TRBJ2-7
ASSAFGSWGQTYEQY